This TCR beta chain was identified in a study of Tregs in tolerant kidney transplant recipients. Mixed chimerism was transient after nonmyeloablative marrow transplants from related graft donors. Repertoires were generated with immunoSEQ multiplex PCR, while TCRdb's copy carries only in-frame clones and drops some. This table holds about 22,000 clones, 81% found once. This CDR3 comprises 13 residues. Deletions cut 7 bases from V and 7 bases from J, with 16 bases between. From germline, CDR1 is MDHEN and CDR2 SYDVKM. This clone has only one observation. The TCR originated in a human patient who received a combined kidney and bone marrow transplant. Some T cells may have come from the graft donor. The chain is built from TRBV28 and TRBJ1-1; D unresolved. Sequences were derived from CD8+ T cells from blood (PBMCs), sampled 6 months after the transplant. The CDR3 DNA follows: TGTGCCAGCACCCTGGGGAGCGGGATTGAAGCTTTCTTT. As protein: CASTLGSGIEAFF.